The clone carrying this T cell receptor (beta chain) was recorded at least ten times. Its antigen is as yet unknown. The observed sequence ends 3 residues before the CDR3 terminus, with the missing tail filled in from the germline J gene. Produced via immunoSEQ multiplex PCR; TCRdb's table is partial and in-frame only. The sample contains roughly 48,000 clones, none occurring once; approximately 3.6% lies in the top ten. The entry originates in a study of T cell clonality in common variable immunodeficiency. CDR3 length equals 15 residues. V was pared by 1 base and J by 7 bases, with 16 bases between. Germline CDR1 is SGHTA and CDR2 is FQGNSA. Findings and limits, study-wide: TCRbeta clonality was increased in CVID versus healthy controls.

V is TRBV7-2 and J is TRBJ1-2; a weak D match, TRBD1 (5 bases). Material: peripheral blood mononuclear cells. The clonotype comes from a person aged 18 to 75 in good health. Incomplete CDR3 DNA: TGTGCCAGCAGCTTAGTTGCAGGGAAGGGGTCTGGC. Encoded protein: CASSLVAGKGSG. The whole CDR3 region reads CASSLVAGKGSGYTF. The full variable domain, its missing parts supplied by reference TRBV7-2 and TRBJ1-2, is GAGVSQSPSNKVTEKGKDVELRCDPISGHTALYWYRQSLGQGLEFLIYFQGNSAPDKSGLPSDRFSAERTGGSVSTLTIQRTQQEDSAVYLCASSLVAGKGSGYTFGSGTRLTVV.